The 17 T cell receptor beta chains presented below share a single source sample, sequenced in a study of post-analysis software for immune sequencing data. Study-wide findings and caveats: Five or six TRBV segments, TRBV5-6, TRBV5-1 and TRBV20-1 among them, were found more frequent in patients than controls.

No antigen has been identified for these receptors. cDNA libraries of TCR beta carried unique molecular identifiers. MiXCR, applied by TCRdb to the PCR reads, yields one record per CDR3 protein. The data contain approximately 770,000 distinct CDR3 sequences, about 45% of them seen just once; the ten biggest clones take up roughly 4.9%. Sequenced material: blood. All receptors come from a girl aged 10 to 17 with multiple sclerosis.

The rearrangement links TRBV6-1 to TRBJ2-7; D might be TRBD2 (5 bases). The CDR3 length is 14 residues. The germline V gene has CDR1 MNHNS and CDR2 SASEGT. V was pared by 4 bases and J by 3 bases, with 13 bases between. The CDR3 coding sequence is TGTGCCAGCAGTGTAAAGCGAGGAGGCTACGAGCAGTACTTC. Its translation is CASSVKRGGYEQYF.

J is TRBJ2-3 and V is TRBV7-3; 8 positions agree with TRBD2. Per the germline V gene, CDR1 is SGHTA and CDR2 is FQGTGA. This CDR3 is 14 amino acids long. V shed 1 base and J 4 bases; nucleotides not matched to a gene: 1. CDR3 sequence reads: CASSLNGRADTQYF. The CDR3 DNA is TGTGCCAGCAGCTTAAACGGGAGGGCAGATACGCAGTATTTT.

The gene calls are TRBV4-3 and TRBJ1-2, with TRBD1 identical over 8 bases. Germline V gene sequence: CDR1 LGHNA, CDR2 YSLEER. V dropped 0 bases and J dropped 7; count of bases not matched to a gene: 13. There are 17 residues in the CDR3. The CDR3 coding sequence is TGCGCCAGCAGCCAAGATTCCCAGGGGGCCCCCCTGAGTGGCTACACCTTC. Protein sequence: CASSQDSQGAPLSGYTF.

This clonotype has just a few counts. The chain recombines TRBV12-3 or TRBV12-4 with TRBJ2-7; 11 bases are a match to TRBD2. With the DNA end fitting TRBJ2-5 better, the J assignment may be wrong. The CDR3 runs 17 residues. The CDR3 protein is CASSPAGLAGGWETQYF. CDR3 DNA: TGTGCCAGCAGCCCTGCGGGGCTAGCGGGGGGTTGGGAGACCCAGTACTTC.

This clonotype showed up just once. The V gene is TRBV5-1, the J gene TRBJ1-3, with 8 bases identical to TRBD1. V gave up 0 bases and J gave up 4 bases; unmatched junction bases: 6. The CDR3 is 16 residues long. The germline V gene has CDR1 SGHRS and CDR2 YFSETQ. The CDR3 is CASSLEDRVGGNTIYF. CDR3 nucleotide sequence: TGCGCCAGCAGCTTGGAGGACAGGGTTGGCGGAAACACCATATATTTT.

Only a few counts were recorded for this clonotype. The J gene is TRBJ2-5, the V gene TRBV29-1; D possibly matches TRBD1 or TRBD2 (5 bases each). V lost 4 bases to trimming and J lost 11 bases, with 20 bases between them. CDR1 is SQVTM, CDR2 ANQGSEA, per germline. The CDR3 has 13 amino acids. CDR3 in DNA: TGCAGCGTTGTATGGGGGTCCGGTGGTGTGCAGTACTTC. It encodes CSVVWGSGGVQYF. Based on the CDR3 plus reference TRBV29-1 and TRBJ2-5, the full variable domain is SAVISQKPSRDICQRGTSLTIQCQVDSQVTMMFWYRQQPGQSLTLIATANQGSEATYESGFVIDKFPISRPNLTFSTLTVSNMSPEDSSIYLCSVVWGSGGVQYFGPGTRLLVL.

In its sample, this clonotype was seen a few times. The J gene is TRBJ2-7, the V gene TRBV6-1; tentative D call: TRBD2 (6 bases). Trimming stripped 8 bases from V and 7 bases from J, with 27 bases between. Germline values: CDR1 MNHNS, CDR2 SASEGT. The CDR3 covers 16 residues. The CDR3 here is CASVRSPGVSQGEQYF. CDR3 DNA: TGTGCCAGCGTCCGGTCTCCGGGAGTTAGCCAGGGTGAGCAGTACTTC.

Here the CDR3 reads CASSTPGQGTEKLFF. CDR3 DNA: TGTGCCAGCAGCACCCCGGGACAGGGTACGGAAAAACTGTTTTTT. This chain uses TRBV7-9 with TRBJ1-4, with 9 bases matching TRBD1. CDR3 size: 15 residues. The germline CDR1 and CDR2 sequences are SEHNR and FQNEAQ (reference sequence). With 5 bases clipped from V and 8 bases from J, the junction kept 9 bases outside the gene matches.

This clonotype was observed a handful of times. This chain joins TRBV6-5 and TRBJ1-2; 9 bases are a match to TRBD1. The germline CDR1 and CDR2 sequences are MNHEY and SVGAGI. Trimming at V came to 4 bases and at J to 4 bases, leaving 4 bases not matched to a gene. CDR3 length equals 14 residues. The CDR3 region has the DNA TGTGCCAGCAGTTCGATGACAGGGGGCTATGGCTACACCTTC. Protein sequence: CASSSMTGGYGYTF.

This clonotype was recorded a few times. The V call is TRBV29-1, the J call TRBJ2-3, with D possibly matching TRBD1 (6 bases). V was pared by 0 bases and J by 1 base, with 14 bases between. CDR1 and CDR2 from the germline V gene are SQVTM and ANQGSEA. This CDR3 spans 16 amino acids. CDR3 sequence reads: CSVEDLDRLRTDTQYF. CDR3 in DNA: TGCAGCGTTGAAGATTTGGACAGATTACGCACAGATACGCAGTATTTT.

The chain uses TRBV20-1 and TRBJ1-2; 8 bases are a match to TRBD1. The J segment lost 3 bases and the V segment lost 0 bases, leaving 15 bases of the junction unmatched. This CDR3 spans 18 amino acids. CDR1 DFQATT and CDR2 SNEGSKA come from the germline V gene (reference sequence). The CDR3 bases are TGCAGTGCTAGAGATACCCGGGACAGGACTTGGAGGGACTATGGCTACACCTTC. Translating gives CSARDTRDRTWRDYGYTF.

In DNA form, the CDR3 reads TGTGCCAGCAGCCAAGTCCCGGCGGGCCTAGCCAAAAACATTCAGTACTTC. This sequence encodes CASSQVPAGLAKNIQYF. This chain joins TRBV4-2 and TRBJ2-4; D possibly corresponds to TRBD2 (5 bases). The germline CDR1 and CDR2 sequences are LGHNA and YNFKEQ. This CDR3 spans 17 amino acids. V gave up 1 base and J gave up 0 bases, with 13 bases separating them.

There are a few counts of this clonotype. Here the CDR3 reads CASSLEGTANYGYTF. The CDR3 coding sequence is TGTGCCAGCAGCTTGGAGGGGACAGCGAACTATGGCTACACCTTC. This chain connects TRBV5-5 to TRBJ1-2, with 7 nucleotides matching TRBD1. The CDR3 spans 15 residues. The V and J ends lost 0 bases and 2 bases, in that order; junction bases with no gene match: 4. Germline CDR1 SGHKS, CDR2 YYEKEE (reference sequence).

This clonotype was seen only a few times. The chain is built from TRBV10-3 and TRBJ1-1, with 10 positions matching TRBD1. The V gene end was trimmed by 11 bases and the J gene end by 2 bases; junction bases not matched to a gene: 5. The V gene's germline CDR1 is ENHRY and CDR2 SYGVKD. The CDR3 is 13 residues long. CDR3 sequence (DNA): TGTGCCTCTTGGGACAGGGGTAACACTGAAGCTTTCTTT. It translates to CASWDRGNTEAFF.

Only a few counts were recorded for this clonotype. The V and J genes are TRBV30 and TRBJ1-2; no firm D call. The length of the CDR3 is 10 residues. The germline gives CDR1 GTSNPN, CDR2 SVGIG (reference sequence). The germline V and J ends were trimmed by 2 bases and 8 bases, with 6 bases remaining between them. CDR3 loop: CAWSPPGYTF. CDR3 bases: TGTGCCTGGAGTCCCCCGGGCTACACCTTC.

This rearrangement joins TRBV4-2 to TRBJ2-7; perhaps D is TRBD1 or TRBD2 (5 bases each). In germline, CDR1 is LGHNA, CDR2 YNFKEQ. The CDR3 covers 13 residues. Trimming stripped 0 bases from V and 7 bases from J, with 10 bases between. CDR3 DNA: TGTGCCAGCAGCCAAGATCAGTGGGGGGAGCAGTACTTC. This gives the protein CASSQDQWGEQYF.

The chain combines TRBV5-1 with TRBJ2-1; TRBD2 matches at 8 bases. Germline CDR1 and CDR2: SGHRS and YFSETQ. V trimming: 2 bases; J trimming: 6 bases; junction bases outside the gene matches: 7. The CDR3 totals 15 residues. CDR3 loop: CASSLGLAIPNEQFF. CDR3 in DNA: TGCGCCAGCAGCTTAGGACTAGCAATCCCCAATGAGCAGTTCTTC.